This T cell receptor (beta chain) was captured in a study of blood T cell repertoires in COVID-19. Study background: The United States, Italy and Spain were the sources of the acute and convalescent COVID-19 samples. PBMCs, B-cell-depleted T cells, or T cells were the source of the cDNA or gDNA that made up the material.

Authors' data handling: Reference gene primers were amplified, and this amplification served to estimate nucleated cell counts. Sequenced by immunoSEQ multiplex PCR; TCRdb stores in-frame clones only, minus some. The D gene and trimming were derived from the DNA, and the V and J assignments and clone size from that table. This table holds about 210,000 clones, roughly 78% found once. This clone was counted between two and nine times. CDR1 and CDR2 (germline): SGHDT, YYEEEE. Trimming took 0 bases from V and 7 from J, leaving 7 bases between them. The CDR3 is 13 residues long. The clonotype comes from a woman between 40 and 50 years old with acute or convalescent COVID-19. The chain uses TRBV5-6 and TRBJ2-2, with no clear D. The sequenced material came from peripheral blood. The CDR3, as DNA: TGTGCCAGCAGCTTGGTTCAGGACGGGGAGCTGTTTTTT. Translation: CASSLVQDGELFF. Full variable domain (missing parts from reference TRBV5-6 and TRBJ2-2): DAGVTQSPTHLIKTRGQQVTLRCSPKSGHDTVSWYQQALGQGPQFIFQYYEEEERQRGNFPDRFSGHQFPNYSSELNVNALLLGDSALYLCASSLVQDGELFFGEGSRLTVL.